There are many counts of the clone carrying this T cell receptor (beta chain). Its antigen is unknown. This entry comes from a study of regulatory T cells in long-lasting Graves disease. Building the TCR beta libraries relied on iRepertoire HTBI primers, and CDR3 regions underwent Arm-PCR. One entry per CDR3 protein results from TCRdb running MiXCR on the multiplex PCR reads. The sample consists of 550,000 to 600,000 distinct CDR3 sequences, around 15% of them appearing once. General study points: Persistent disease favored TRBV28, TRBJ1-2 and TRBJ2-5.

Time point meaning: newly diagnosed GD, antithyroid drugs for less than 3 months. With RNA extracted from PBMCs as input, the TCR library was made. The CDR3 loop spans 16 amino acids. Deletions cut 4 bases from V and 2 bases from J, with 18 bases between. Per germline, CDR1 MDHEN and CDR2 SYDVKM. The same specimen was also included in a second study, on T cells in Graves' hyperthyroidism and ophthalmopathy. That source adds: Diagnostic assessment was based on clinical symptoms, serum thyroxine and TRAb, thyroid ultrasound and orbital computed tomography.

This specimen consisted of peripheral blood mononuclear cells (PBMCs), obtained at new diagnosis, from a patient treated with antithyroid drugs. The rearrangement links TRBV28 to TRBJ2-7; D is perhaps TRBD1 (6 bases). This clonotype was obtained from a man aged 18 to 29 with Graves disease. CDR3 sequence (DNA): TGTGCCAGCAGTTATTTAATTGGACAGAATACCTACGAGCAGTACTTC. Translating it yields CASSYLIGQNTYEQYF.